The 10 T cell receptor beta chains below were found in one sample sequenced in a study of T-cell reconstitution after alpha-beta-depleted transplantation in children. Unique molecular identifiers tagged the TCRbeta library. TCRdb used MiXCR to reprocess the PCR reads, holding one entry per CDR3 protein. The sample lists about 210,000 distinct CDR3 sequences; approximately 17% were seen once. The input for sequencing was PBMCs, mostly from graft donor cells, taken 360 days after TCRalphabeta/CD19-depleted stem cell transplant. These receptor sequences come from a male patient between 2 and 10 years old who had a stem cell transplant for acute lymphoblastic leukemia, so the T cells may come from the graft donor.

In this sample, this clonotype turned up a few times. J is TRBJ1-5 and V is TRBV20-1; D possibly corresponds to TRBD1 (5 bases). CDR3 size: 19 residues. Trimming removed 5 bases at V and 0 bases at J, with 26 bases between. Germline V lookup: CDR1 DFQATT, CDR2 SNEGSKA (reference sequence). The CDR3 bases are TGCAGTGCTTCTGCCCCATCCATAACAGGCTCATATAGCAATCAGCCCCAGCATTTT. It encodes CSASAPSITGSYSNQPQHF.

The chain carries TRBV5-1 and TRBJ1-1; no definite D call. Germline CDR1 reads SGHRS; CDR2 reads YFSETQ. The CDR3 runs to 13 residues. V lost 0 bases, J lost 5 bases, and 8 bases lay in between. The CDR3 nucleotides are TGCGCCAGCAGCTTGGCGCCCGGAACTGAAGCTTTCTTT. Its translation: CASSLAPGTEAFF.

J is TRBJ2-7 and V is TRBV13; D is perhaps TRBD1 or TRBD2 (6 bases each). The V end lost 0 bases, the J end lost 3 bases, and 12 bases lay between the germline ends. The CDR3 has 15 amino acids. Germline CDR1 and CDR2: PRHDT and FYEKMQ (reference sequence). The DNA of the CDR3 is TGTGCCAGCAGCTTAGGTTTGGGGGGCCTCTACGAGCAGTACTTC. It specifies CASSLGLGGLYEQYF. Using reference TRBV13 and TRBJ2-7 for the parts outside the CDR3, the full variable domain is AAGVIQSPRHLIKEKRETATLKCYPIPRHDTVYWYQQGPGQDPQFLISFYEKMQSDKGSIPDRFSAQQFSDYHSELNMSSLELGDSALYFCASSLGLGGLYEQYFGPGTRLTVT.

The chain joins TRBV7-3 to TRBJ2-4, with 8 positions matching TRBD1. CDR1 and CDR2 (germline): SGHTA, FQGTGA. The V and J ends lost 1 base and 6 bases, in that order; junction bases with no gene match: 11. The CDR3 totals 17 residues. In DNA form, the CDR3 reads TGTGCCAGCAGCTTAAGCGGGACAGGACAACCTGGAAACATTCAGTACTTC. Amino acid sequence: CASSLSGTGQPGNIQYF.

The rearrangement uses TRBV14 and TRBJ2-5; 7 positions agree with TRBD2. From germline, CDR1 is SGHDN and CDR2 FVKESK. The CDR3 runs to 16 residues. V lost 1 base, J lost 6 bases, and 11 bases stayed unmatched. DNA for the CDR3: TGTGCCAGCAGCCAAGGGGGTAGCGGGTTCGTACAGACCCAGTACTTC. Amino acids: CASSQGGSGFVQTQYF.

The chain carries TRBV11-2 and TRBJ2-3; 10 bases are a match to TRBD2. The CDR3 runs 18 residues. V was pared by 3 bases and J by 5 bases, with 14 bases of the junction left unmatched. The germline V gene has CDR1 SGHAT and CDR2 FQNNGV. The CDR3: CASSFFEAGGLWKDTQYF. In DNA form, the CDR3 reads TGTGCCAGCAGCTTTTTTGAAGCGGGGGGGCTTTGGAAAGATACGCAGTATTTT.

V gene TRBV12-3 or TRBV12-4 combines with J gene TRBJ1-2, with D perhaps TRBD1 (6 bases). V was shortened by 5 bases and J by 7 bases, with 20 bases between the two germline ends. This CDR3 has 15 residues. The CDR3 protein is CASSADRSLASGYTF. The DNA of the CDR3 is TGTGCCAGCAGTGCGGACAGATCCTTGGCCTCTGGCTACACCTTC.

This clonotype was picked up many times. The chain employs TRBV10-3 and TRBJ2-2, with unresolved D. This CDR3 region has 15 residues. The V and J ends lost 7 bases and 2 bases respectively, with 14 bases between them. Germline V gene data show CDR1 as ENHRY and CDR2 as SYGVKD. The CDR3 sequence is CAITASSSNTGELFF. DNA for the CDR3: TGTGCCATCACGGCCAGCTCATCCAACACCGGGGAGCTGTTTTTT.

This sequence joins TRBV20-1 and TRBJ2-1, with 7 bases fitting TRBD2. With 1 base clipped from V and 5 bases from J, the junction kept 11 bases outside the gene matches. Germline CDR1 and CDR2: DFQATT and SNEGSKA (reference sequence). The CDR3 length is 16 residues. The CDR3 DNA follows: TGCAGTGCTAGAGCCCCCGCGGGAGAAACGAACAATGAGCAGTTCTTC. Translation gives CSARAPAGETNNEQFF.

This chain joins TRBV5-1 and TRBJ2-2; 8 positions agree with TRBD2. Germline V CDR1 and CDR2: SGHRS, YFSETQ. V lost 4 bases, J lost 3 bases, and 5 bases stayed unmatched. This CDR3 has 15 amino acids. The CDR3 DNA sequence: TGCGCCAGCAGCATTAGCGGGACCTACACCGGGGAGCTGTTTTTT. This codes for CASSISGTYTGELFF.